The sequence of this T cell receptor beta chain was determined in a study of CD8 T cells in ankylosing spondylitis. With molecular barcodes, quantitative 5'-RACE was used to make the TCR beta libraries. TCRdb re-called the 5' RACE reads with MiXCR, one entry per CDR3 protein. Of 200,000 to 250,000 distinct CDR3 sequences in the sample, around 20% were seen once. As to this clonotype: Its specificity is unknown.

Study-level results: Clones linked to disease were reported to show significant enrichment in matched ankylosing spondylitis synovial fluid. Certain motif variants had earlier been reported in reactive arthritis synovial fluid and blood. A TCR beta motif made of roughly eight highly homologous variants seemed typical of ankylosing spondylitis blood.

The J segment lost 8 bases and the V segment lost 6 bases, leaving 15 bases of the junction unmatched. This CDR3 is 16 amino acids long. Germline V lookup: CDR1 SGHAT, CDR2 FQNNGV. J is TRBJ2-1 and V is TRBV11-2; TRBD2 matches at 8 bases. Material for sequencing was blood, either unsorted or a sorted T cell fraction (not recorded which). The sequence was collected from a male donor with ankylosing spondylitis. As DNA, the CDR3 is TGTGCCAGCAGATACCAAGCGGGGGCCCCTGAGGATGAGCAGTTCTTC. Its translation: CASRYQAGAPEDEQFF.